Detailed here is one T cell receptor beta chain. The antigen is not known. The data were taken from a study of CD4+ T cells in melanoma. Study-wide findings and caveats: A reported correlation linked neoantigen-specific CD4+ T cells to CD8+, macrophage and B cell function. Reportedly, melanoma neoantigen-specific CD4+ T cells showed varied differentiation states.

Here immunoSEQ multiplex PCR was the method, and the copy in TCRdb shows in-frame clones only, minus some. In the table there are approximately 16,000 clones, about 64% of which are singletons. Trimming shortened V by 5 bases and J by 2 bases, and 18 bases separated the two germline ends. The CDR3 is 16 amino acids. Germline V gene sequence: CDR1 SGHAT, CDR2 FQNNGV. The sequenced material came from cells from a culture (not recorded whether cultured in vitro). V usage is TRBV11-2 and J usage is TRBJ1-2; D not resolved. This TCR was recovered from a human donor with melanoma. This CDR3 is CASSRGSGRENYGYTF. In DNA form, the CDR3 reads TGTGCCAGCAGCCGCGGCAGCGGCAGAGAAAACTATGGCTACACCTTC.